Listed below are T cell receptor beta chains from one sample, sequenced in a study of shared clonotypes between healthy human individuals. TCRdb keeps only in-frame clones here, not all; method: immunoSEQ multiplex PCR. The sample has approximately 1.4 million clones; 98% are singletons. Sequencing was done on a sample of naive CD4+ T cells sorted from blood. These receptors all come from a man aged 30 to 45 in good health. Each CDR3 is given with its conserved first and last residue. The D gene is left open where the match is weak.

v_call,j_call,d_call,cdr3_aa,cdr3_nt
TRBV7-2,TRBJ1-4,-,CASSLFRVGVLNEKLFF,TGTGCCAGCAGCTTATTTAGGGTTGGGGTCTTAAATGAAAAACTGTTTTTT
TRBV18,TRBJ1-2,TRBD1,CASSPLDRGGYGYTF,TGTGCCAGCTCACCACTGGACAGGGGTGGGTATGGCTACACCTTC
TRBV6-5,TRBJ2-1,-,CASSYDYYNEQFF,TGTGCCAGCAGTTACGACTACTACAATGAGCAGTTCTTC
TRBV29-1,TRBJ1-5,-,CSVTGQDNQPQHF,TGCAGCGTTACAGGGCAGGACAATCAGCCCCAGCATTTT
TRBV11-2,TRBJ2-7,-,CASSLRREQYEQYF,TGTGCCAGCAGCTTACGACGGGAGCAGTACGAGCAGTACTTC
TRBV28,TRBJ2-7,TRBD1,CASSLPLGDRLYEQYF,TGTGCCAGCAGTTTACCCCTTGGGGACAGACTCTACGAGCAGTACTTC
TRBV7-2,TRBJ2-3,TRBD1,CASSRGQGRSGTQYF,TGTGCCAGCAGTCGAGGACAGGGGAGGAGCGGTACGCAGTATTTT
TRBV7-9,TRBJ2-7,-,CASSLETPYEQYF,TGTGCCAGCAGCTTAGAAACACCCTACGAGCAGTACTTC
TRBV5-4,TRBJ2-7,-,CASSLGGGSSYEQYF,TGTGCCAGCAGCTTGGGAGGAGGTAGCTCCTACGAGCAGTACTTC
TRBV7-2,TRBJ2-7,-,CASSNHPVDEQYF,TGTGCCAGCAGCAACCATCCGGTTGACGAGCAGTACTTC
TRBV9,TRBJ2-2,TRBD1,CASSPNRGRNGELFF,TGTGCCAGCAGCCCCAACAGGGGGCGGAACGGGGAGCTGTTTTTT
TRBV5-4,TRBJ2-2,TRBD2,CASTQAGGPRTGELFF,TGTGCCAGCACCCAAGCGGGAGGGCCGCGAACCGGGGAGCTGTTTTTT
TRBV2,TRBJ1-1,-,CASTRTISDTEAFF,TGTGCCAGCACAAGGACAATCTCGGACACTGAAGCTTTCTTT
TRBV15,TRBJ2-5,-,CATSRTQETQYF,TGTGCCACCAGCAGAACCCAAGAGACCCAGTACTTC
TRBV13,TRBJ2-1,-,CASSPSTGQTYNEQFF,TGTGCCAGCAGTCCTTCAACGGGACAAACATACAATGAGCAGTTCTTC
TRBV6-6,TRBJ2-5,-,CASSYPRAETQYF,TGTGCCAGCAGTTACCCTCGGGCGGAGACCCAGTACTTC
TRBV5-1,TRBJ2-1,TRBD2,CASRSGLAYNEQFF,TGCGCCAGCAGATCGGGACTAGCCTACAATGAGCAGTTCTTC
TRBV9,TRBJ2-3,-,CASSQTGRVGTDTQYF,TGTGCCAGCAGCCAGACCGGGCGGGTGGGCACAGATACGCAGTATTTT
TRBV11-2,TRBJ2-1,TRBD2,CASSRVLIAGLSYNEQFF,TGTGCCAGCAGCCGTGTCCTGATAGCGGGATTGTCCTACAATGAGCAGTTCTTC
TRBV5-6,TRBJ1-2,-,CASSLWDKRLIPNYGYTF,TGTGCCAGCAGCTTGTGGGACAAGCGCCTAATACCCAACTATGGCTACACCTTC
TRBV7-8,TRBJ1-2,-,CASSVDRLANYGYTF,TGTGCCAGCAGCGTAGACCGCCTAGCTAACTATGGCTACACCTTC